What follows are 32 T cell receptor beta chains derived from one specimen sequenced in a study of blood T cell repertoires in COVID-19. Data came from immunoSEQ multiplex PCR; TCRdb stores just in-frame clones and leaves some out. The sample lists some 460,000 clones, roughly nine tenths occurring once. Sequencing used PBMCs or T cells enriched from blood (not recorded which). These receptors came from a woman aged 18-29 years with acute COVID-19.

This clone was seen more than once but under ten times. The rearrangement joins TRBV6-4 to TRBJ2-1, with 7 bases fitting TRBD1. The germline gives CDR1 MRHNA, CDR2 SNTAGT. V lost 9 bases to trimming and J lost 3 bases; unmatched junction nucleotides: 11. The CDR3 contains 15 residues. The CDR3 region is CARSSGTAVYNEQFF. For the CDR3, the DNA is TGTGCCAGGAGTTCCGGGACAGCGGTCTACAATGAGCAGTTCTTC.

The chain has TRBV19 and TRBJ1-5; D is perhaps TRBD1 (6 bases). The CDR3 has 16 residues. CDR1 is LNHDA and CDR2 is SQIVND in the germline V gene (reference sequence). V was pared by 3 bases and J by 3 bases, with 15 bases between. DNA for the CDR3: TGTGCCAGTAGTATGGCCAGGGGCAAAATCAATCAGCCCCAGCATTTT. Its translation: CASSMARGKINQPQHF.

The rearrangement links TRBV11-3 to TRBJ2-1; D is possibly TRBD2 (6 bases). This CDR3 region has 15 residues. V was shortened by 1 base and J by 0 bases, with 7 bases between the two germline ends. In germline, CDR1 is SGHNT, CDR2 YENEEA. The CDR3 region has the DNA TGTGCCAGCAGCTTAGGGGGGGACTCCTACAATGAGCAGTTCTTC. Amino acid sequence: CASSLGGDSYNEQFF.

This sequence joins TRBV7-2 and TRBJ2-2; the D gene is possibly TRBD1 (5 bases). There are 15 residues in the CDR3. Per germline, CDR1 SGHTA and CDR2 FQGNSA. Trimming took off 1 base at V and 4 bases at J, with 10 bases between the two ends. The CDR3 DNA reads as TGTGCCAGCAGCTTAGATCACAGGCGCACCGGGGAGCTGTTTTTT. As protein: CASSLDHRRTGELFF.

This chain connects TRBV7-9 to TRBJ2-7, with 7 bases that match TRBD1. CDR1 is SEHNR and CDR2 is FQNEAQ in the germline V gene (reference sequence). Germline trimming cut 6 bases from V and 0 bases from J; bases unmatched to any gene: 5. The CDR3 runs 14 residues. CDR3 DNA sequence: TGTGCCAGCAGACGACAGGGCGGCTCCTACGAGCAGTACTTC. Its translation: CASRRQGGSYEQYF.

The chain recombines TRBV27 with TRBJ2-7, with TRBD1 as a possible D gene (6 bases). This CDR3 spans 13 amino acids. The germline gives CDR1 MNHEY, CDR2 SMNVEV (reference sequence). Trimming cost V 6 bases and J 6 bases, with 15 bases left between them. The CDR3 sequence: CASRQGSLFEQYF. The CDR3 DNA is TGTGCCAGCAGACAGGGTAGTCTTTTCGAGCAGTACTTC.

The chain couples TRBV27 to TRBJ1-5, with 9 bases identical to TRBD1. The V segment lost 6 bases and the J segment 6 bases; nucleotides outside the gene matches: 3. Germline CDR1 MNHEY, CDR2 SMNVEV (reference sequence). CDR3 size: 13 residues. The CDR3 region has the DNA TGTGCCAGCAGACAGGGGGCGAGTCAGCCCCAGCATTTT. Protein product: CASRQGASQPQHF.

The sample holds one count of this clone. J is TRBJ1-4 and V is TRBV28; TRBD1 matches at 8 bases. The germline CDR1 and CDR2 sequences are MDHEN and SYDVKM. The CDR3 consists of 15 residues. Trimming at V came to 5 bases and at J to 3 bases, leaving 5 bases not matched to a gene. The CDR3 nucleotides are TGTGCCAGCAGTCGGCCGGGACAGGCTAATGAAAAACTGTTTTTT. Its translation is CASSRPGQANEKLFF. Based on the CDR3 plus reference TRBV28 and TRBJ1-4, the full variable domain is DVKVTQSSRYLVKRTGEKVFLECVQDMDHENMFWYRQDPGLGLRLIYFSYDVKMKEKGDIPEGYSVSREKKERFSLILESASTNQTSMYLCASSRPGQANEKLFFGSGTQLSVL.

This clone appeared a few times. The rearrangement uses TRBV5-6 and TRBJ1-1, with D possibly being TRBD1 (6 bases). Looked up from germline, CDR1 is SGHDT and CDR2 is YYEEEE. The CDR3 contains 14 residues. The ends were cut back, 3 bases at V and 1 base at J, with 10 bases in the middle. CDR3: CASSSWTENTEAFF. The CDR3 coding sequence is TGTGCCAGCAGCTCCTGGACAGAGAACACTGAAGCTTTCTTT.

V is TRBV6-2 or TRBV6-3 and J is TRBJ2-1; D might be TRBD2 (5 bases). The CDR3 contains 17 residues. The germline V and J ends were trimmed by 2 bases and 2 bases, with 16 bases remaining between them. CDR1 MNHEY and CDR2 SVGEGT come from the germline V gene. The CDR3 nucleotides are TGTGCCAGCAGTTACACTGGCGGGCTAGGGACCTACAATGAGCAGTTCTTC. It yields the protein CASSYTGGLGTYNEQFF.

The chain couples TRBV6-5 to TRBJ2-7; D might be TRBD2 (5 bases). Germline assignment: CDR1 MNHEY and CDR2 SVGAGI. This CDR3 region has 13 residues. V was pared by 2 bases and J by 7 bases, with 12 bases between. CDR3 loop: CASSYPGPGEQYF. As DNA, the CDR3 is TGTGCCAGCAGTTACCCCGGACCGGGGGAGCAGTACTTC.

The gene calls are TRBV7-2 and TRBJ2-1; D possibly corresponds to TRBD2 (5 bases). This CDR3 spans 15 amino acids. Germline values: CDR1 SGHTA, CDR2 FQGNSA. V was shortened by 2 bases and J by 3 bases, with 11 bases between the two germline ends. The CDR3 DNA follows: TGTGCCAGCAGCTTAATGTGGGAGTACTACAATGAGCAGTTCTTC. This codes for CASSLMWEYYNEQFF.

This clone has just one count. The chain carries TRBV19 and TRBJ1-1; a possible D gene is TRBD1 (5 bases). The CDR3 loop spans 12 amino acids. Germline CDR1 and CDR2: LNHDA and SQIVND (reference sequence). V lost 5 bases to trimming and J lost 14 bases, with 18 bases between them. CDR3 amino acids: CASSVHRTSQFF. The CDR3 DNA is TGTGCCAGTAGTGTCCACCGGACATCCCAGTTCTTT. Full variable domain (outside the CDR3, taken from reference TRBV19 and TRBJ1-1): DGGITQSPKYLFRKEGQNVTLSCEQNLNHDAMYWYRQDPGQGLRLIYYSQIVNDFQKGDIAEGYSVSREKKESFPLTVTSAQKNPTAFYLCASSVHRTSQFFGQGTRLTVV.

The rearrangement links TRBV27 to TRBJ1-1; 7 nucleotides agree with TRBD1. The CDR3 loop spans 18 amino acids. Germline V gene lookup returns CDR1 MNHEY and CDR2 SMNVEV (reference sequence). The V segment lost 4 bases and the J segment 3 bases; nucleotides outside the gene matches: 17. CDR3 in DNA: TGTGCCAGCAGTTACCCGGGACAGTCTCCGAGGGTCGACACTGAAGCTTTCTTT. It codes for CASSYPGQSPRVDTEAFF.

This chain connects TRBV5-6 to TRBJ2-2; 10 bases match TRBD1. Unmatched junction bases numbered 2, after V lost 2 bases and J lost 4 bases. The CDR3 has 15 residues. CDR1 and CDR2 from the germline V gene are SGHDT and YYEEEE. The CDR3 reads CASSFGQGGTGELFF. The CDR3 DNA reads TGTGCCAGCAGCTTCGGACAGGGGGGCACCGGGGAGCTGTTTTTT. The full variable domain, rest sourced from reference TRBV5-6 and TRBJ2-2, is DAGVTQSPTHLIKTRGQQVTLRCSPKSGHDTVSWYQQALGQGPQFIFQYYEEEERQRGNFPDRFSGHQFPNYSSELNVNALLLGDSALYLCASSFGQGGTGELFFGEGSRLTVL.

The genes are TRBV7-9 and TRBJ2-7; 8 bases map to TRBD1. CDR1 is SEHNR, CDR2 FQNEAQ, per germline (reference sequence). This CDR3 has 17 residues. V lost 0 bases to trimming and J lost 0 bases; unmatched junction nucleotides: 7. The CDR3: CASSLAPGGYSSYEQYF. The CDR3 nucleotides are TGTGCCAGCAGCTTAGCCCCAGGGGGCTATAGCTCCTACGAGCAGTACTTC.

J is TRBJ2-1 and V is TRBV27; 8 bases match TRBD2. V was clipped by 2 bases and J by 4 bases; unmatched bases: 4. This CDR3 region has 15 residues. Germline V gives CDR1 MNHEY, CDR2 SMNVEV (reference sequence). This CDR3 reads CASSLVGGGYNEQFF. CDR3 DNA: TGTGCCAGCAGTTTAGTCGGGGGGGGGTACAATGAGCAGTTCTTC.

This clone was observed once. The chain joins TRBV28 to TRBJ2-1; D uncertain. The CDR3 covers 11 residues. The germline gives CDR1 MDHEN, CDR2 SYDVKM. V lost 6 bases to trimming and J lost 7 bases, with 7 bases between them. This chain's CDR3 is CASSPKNEQFF. For the CDR3, the DNA is TGTGCCAGCAGCCCTAAGAATGAGCAGTTCTTC. Together with reference TRBV28 and TRBJ2-1, the CDR3 gives the full variable domain: DVKVTQSSRYLVKRTGEKVFLECVQDMDHENMFWYRQDPGLGLRLIYFSYDVKMKEKGDIPEGYSVSREKKERFSLILESASTNQTSMYLCASSPKNEQFFGPGTRLTVL.

The rearrangement links TRBV15 to TRBJ1-1; D possibly corresponds to TRBD1 (6 bases). CDR3 length: 13 amino acids. With 8 bases removed from V and 1 base from J, the gap between germline ends came to 11 bases. From germline, CDR1 is LNHNV and CDR2 YYDKDF (reference sequence). The DNA of the CDR3 is TGTGCCACCGCGACGGACAGGAACACTGAAGCTTTCTTT. Translating gives CATATDRNTEAFF. The entire variable domain, with the rest obtained from reference TRBV15 and TRBJ1-1, is as follows: DAMVIQNPRYQVTQFGKPVTLSCSQTLNHNVMYWYQQKSSQAPKLLFHYYDKDFNNEADTPDNFQSRRPNTSFCFLDIRSPGLGDTAMYLCATATDRNTEAFFGQGTRLTVV.

The count of this clone is one. This sequence joins TRBV4-1 and TRBJ2-2, with D possibly TRBD1 on 5 matching bases. In germline, CDR1 is MGHRA, CDR2 YSYEKL. The CDR3 has 13 amino acids. Trimming took off 3 bases at V and 8 bases at J, with 10 bases between the two ends. The CDR3 DNA is TGCGCCAGCAGCCACAGGGTCATGGGGGAGCTGTTTTTT. Translated, it gives CASSHRVMGELFF.

This clone has more than one count but fewer than ten. This rearrangement joins TRBV19 to TRBJ2-7; 9 nucleotides match TRBD2. Unmatched junction bases numbered 10, after V lost 4 bases and J lost 3 bases. Germline CDR1 LNHDA, CDR2 SQIVND (reference sequence). CDR3 length equals 16 residues. This chain's CDR3 is CASSSTQGLAIYEQYF. CDR3 nucleotides: TGTGCCAGTAGTAGCACGCAGGGACTAGCTATCTACGAGCAGTACTTC.

The rearrangement uses TRBV21-1 and TRBJ1-5; the listed D gene, TRBD1, was not tested against the DNA. TRBV21-1 is designated a pseudogene. This CDR3 comprises 16 residues. The CDR3 sequence: CASSKALGPPNQPQHF. CDR3 DNA sequence: TGTGCCAGCAGCAAAGCGCTTGGGCCTCCTAATCAGCCCCAGCATTTT.

In DNA, the CDR3 is TGTGCCTGGAGTTCCCCTATGGGGAGCACTGAAGCTTTCTTT. It translates to CAWSSPMGSTEAFF. The gene calls are TRBV30 and TRBJ1-1, with no clear D. Germline V gives CDR1 GTSNPN, CDR2 SVGIG (reference sequence). The CDR3 sequence is 14 residues long. Trimming removed 2 bases at V and 4 bases at J, with 14 bases between.

This chain joins TRBV7-9 and TRBJ2-2, with TRBD2 as a possible D gene (6 bases). Trimming stripped 3 bases from V and 3 bases from J, with 11 bases between. Germline V lookup: CDR1 SEHNR, CDR2 FQNEAQ (reference sequence). The CDR3 length is 15 residues. CDR3: CASSFFSGDTGELFF. The CDR3, as DNA: TGTGCCAGCAGCTTCTTTAGCGGAGACACCGGGGAGCTGTTTTTT.

The chain is built from TRBV4-1 and TRBJ2-1; the match to TRBD1 covers 7 bases. This CDR3 is 12 amino acids long. The V and J ends lost 3 bases and 9 bases, in that order; junction bases with no gene match: 2. Per germline, CDR1 MGHRA and CDR2 YSYEKL. The CDR3 sequence: CASSQTGTEQFF. The CDR3 DNA reads as TGCGCCAGCAGCCAGACAGGGACTGAGCAGTTCTTC.

This chain connects TRBV11-3 to TRBJ1-1, with TRBD1 identical over 7 bases. There are 15 residues in the CDR3. Germline values: CDR1 SGHNT, CDR2 YENEEA. V lost 1 base, J lost 1 base, and 3 bases stayed unmatched. The CDR3, as DNA: TGTGCCAGCAGCTTAGGGGGACAGAGGAACACTGAAGCTTTCTTT. It is translated as CASSLGGQRNTEAFF.

The gene calls are TRBV27 and TRBJ1-5; 9 nucleotides line up with TRBD1. This CDR3 is built from 15 residues. The V gene's germline CDR1 is MNHEY and CDR2 SMNVEV (reference sequence). J was trimmed by 3 bases and V by 6 bases; bases with no gene match: 6. CDR3 in amino acids: CASSVGQGYNQPQHF. The CDR3 region has the DNA TGTGCCAGCAGCGTGGGACAGGGATACAATCAGCCCCAGCATTTT.

This chain connects TRBV21-1 to TRBJ2-3; the listed D gene, TRBD2, was not tested against the DNA. TRBV21-1 is annotated as a pseudogene. The CDR3 sequence is 17 residues long. The CDR3 DNA follows: TGTGCCAGCAGCCCTCCCGGGACTAGCGGCCTCACAGATACGCAGTATTTT. Translation gives CASSPPGTSGLTDTQYF.

The chain has TRBV4-1 and TRBJ1-6, with D unclear. The CDR3 has 14 amino acids. From germline, CDR1 is MGHRA and CDR2 YSYEKL. V lost 5 bases and J lost 8, with 13 bases in between. The CDR3 protein is CASSRSPEDSPLHF. CDR3 bases: TGCGCCAGCAGCAGGTCCCCGGAGGATTCACCCCTCCACTTT.

The chain joins TRBV11-2 to TRBJ2-7, with 13 bases aligning to TRBD2. Trimming at V came to 1 base and at J to 3 bases, leaving 3 bases not matched to a gene. This CDR3 has 16 amino acids. The V gene's germline CDR1 is SGHAT and CDR2 FQNNGV. The CDR3 is CASSLGTSGGSYEQYF. CDR3 nucleotide sequence: TGTGCCAGCAGCTTAGGGACTAGCGGGGGAAGCTACGAGCAGTACTTC.

CDR3 DNA: TGTGCCAGCAGCTTGGGGACAGGCGGCGGCTACACCTTC. Translated: CASSLGTGGGYTF. J is TRBJ1-2 and V is TRBV5-6; 7 positions match TRBD1. Germline V gene data show CDR1 as SGHDT and CDR2 as YYEEEE. This CDR3 region has 13 residues. V trimming: 0 bases; J trimming: 8 bases; junction bases outside the gene matches: 4.

This chain uses TRBV7-9 with TRBJ1-2; D not certain. Trimming left V 1 base short and J 3 bases short, with 3 bases between. CDR3 length equals 12 residues. Germline-derived CDR1 and CDR2 are SEHNR and FQNEAQ (reference sequence). The CDR3 coding sequence is TGTGCCAGCAGCTTAGACTACTATGGCTACACCTTC. It translates to CASSLDYYGYTF. The whole variable domain, filled in from reference TRBV7-9 and TRBJ1-2, reads DTGVSQNPRHKITKRGQNVTFRCDPISEHNRLYWYRQTLGQGPEFLTYFQNEAQLEKSRLLSDRFSAERPKGSFSTLEIQRTEQGDSAMYLCASSLDYYGYTFGSGTRLTVV.